These 22 T cell receptor beta chains originate from one sample sequenced in a study of blood T cell repertoires in COVID-19. Profiling relied on immunoSEQ multiplex PCR, and the TCRdb table lists in-frame clones only, not all of them. Of 85,000 to 110,000 clones listed, approximately 88% were seen once; the top ten hold roughly 3.6%. The sample consisted of peripheral blood. These TCRs come from a woman aged 60-70 years with acute or convalescent COVID-19.

This chain connects TRBV19 to TRBJ1-5, with D possibly matching TRBD1 (5 bases). Trimming shortened V by 5 bases and J by 9 bases, and 8 bases separated the two germline ends. The CDR3 is made up of 11 amino acids. Germline V lookup: CDR1 LNHDA, CDR2 SQIVND (reference sequence). CDR3 bases: TGTGCCAGTAGTGCGGGACTGCCCCAGCATTTT. This sequence encodes CASSAGLPQHF.

Only a few counts were recorded for this clone. The genes are TRBV6-5 and TRBJ2-6, with 7 bases lining up with TRBD1. The CDR3 has 15 residues. The V and J ends lost 6 bases and 2 bases, in that order; junction bases with no gene match: 4. Germline assignment: CDR1 MNHEY and CDR2 SVGAGI. Written as DNA, the CDR3 is TGTGCCAGCAGGGCCAGGGGGACTGGGGCCAACGTCCTGACTTTC. Residues: CASRARGTGANVLTF.

The chain links TRBV19 to TRBJ1-6; possibly TRBD1 for D (5 bases). Germline V gene lookup returns CDR1 LNHDA and CDR2 SQIVND (reference sequence). This CDR3 spans 14 amino acids. Trimming removed 4 bases from V and 6 bases from J, with 10 bases in between. CDR3 loop: CASSTDRLNSPLHF. The CDR3 DNA is TGTGCCAGTAGTACCGACAGACTTAATTCACCCCTCCACTTT.

The chain combines TRBV30 with TRBJ2-1; 8 bases are shared with TRBD2. Germline loops: CDR1 GTSNPN, CDR2 SVGIG (reference sequence). The CDR3 spans 13 residues. V shed 7 bases and J 3 bases; nucleotides not matched to a gene: 5. The CDR3 coding sequence is TGTGCCTTAGCGGGATTCGGCTACAATGAGCAGTTCTTC. Its protein is CALAGFGYNEQFF.

The chain links TRBV28 to TRBJ1-4; unclear D gene. The length of the CDR3 is 16 residues. V dropped 3 bases and J dropped 0 bases, with 11 bases sitting between them. Germline CDR1 and CDR2: MDHEN and SYDVKM. The CDR3 is CASSLFGRATNEKLFF. CDR3 sequence (DNA): TGTGCCAGCAGTTTGTTTGGGCGGGCAACTAATGAAAAACTGTTTTTT.

The chain recombines TRBV9 with TRBJ2-5; the match to TRBD1 covers 7 bases. The CDR3 extends over 16 amino acids. CDR1 and CDR2 from the germline V gene are SGDLS and YYNGEE. V shed 4 bases and J 2 bases; nucleotides not matched to a gene: 11. In nucleotides, the CDR3 is TGTGCCAGCAGCAGACAGGGTGGGCGAACTCAAGAGACCCAGTACTTC. Its protein product is CASSRQGGRTQETQYF.

The chain carries TRBV9 and TRBJ2-5, with a tentative D call TRBD1 (6 bases). Trimming stripped 0 bases from V and 5 bases from J, with 14 bases between. The CDR3 extends over 15 amino acids. The germline CDR1 and CDR2 sequences are SGDLS and YYNGEE. The CDR3 DNA follows: TGTGCCAGCAGCGTAGAGGGGACAACAAGGGAGACCCAGTACTTC. Translating it yields CASSVEGTTRETQYF.

The gene calls are TRBV19 and TRBJ1-5; weak D call: TRBD1 (5 bases). The V end lost 5 bases, the J end lost 2 bases, and 13 bases lay between the germline ends. CDR1 is LNHDA, CDR2 SQIVND, per germline (reference sequence). The CDR3 has 15 residues. The CDR3 region has the DNA TGTGCCAGTAGTTACAGCGGAGGGGGCAATCAGCCCCAGCATTTT. Protein: CASSYSGGGNQPQHF.

V gene TRBV7-8 combines with J gene TRBJ1-4; TRBD1 matches 9 bases. The CDR3 totals 16 residues. Trimming removed 3 bases from V and 0 bases from J; junction bases left unmatched: 2. From germline, CDR1 is SGHVS and CDR2 FQNEAQ. DNA of the CDR3: TGTGCCAGCAGCTTCGACAGGGGGGCAACTAATGAAAAACTGTTTTTT. Residues: CASSFDRGATNEKLFF. The full variable domain, completed using reference TRBV7-8 and TRBJ1-4, is GAGVSQSPRYKVAKRGQDVALRCDPISGHVSLFWYQQALGQGPEFLTYFQNEAQLDKSGLPSDRFFAERPEGSVSTLKIQRTQQEDSAVYLCASSFDRGATNEKLFFGSGTQLSVL.

J is TRBJ2-3 and V is TRBV5-1; 7 bases line up with TRBD2. The germline V gene has CDR1 SGHRS and CDR2 YFSETQ. The CDR3 has 14 amino acids. Unmatched junction bases numbered 8, after V lost 8 bases and J lost 2 bases. As DNA, the CDR3 is TGCGCCAGTTCCTGGAGCGGGAACACAGATACGCAGTATTTT. Translation: CASSWSGNTDTQYF.

This clone occurred a few times. The genes are TRBV7-8 and TRBJ1-2, with D tentatively TRBD1 (5 bases). This CDR3 is 18 amino acids long. Trimming shortened V by 1 base and J by 4 bases, and 22 bases separated the two germline ends. CDR1 is SGHVS and CDR2 is FQNEAQ in the germline V gene. For the CDR3, the DNA is TGTGCCAGCAGCTTAGAGGGGTGGATGGGGCGCTGGGGCTATGGCTACACCTTC. It specifies CASSLEGWMGRWGYGYTF.

The rearrangement uses TRBV9 and TRBJ1-2; D not resolved. V lost 4 bases and J lost 8, with 27 bases in between. CDR1 and CDR2 from the germline V gene are SGDLS and YYNGEE. This CDR3 has 17 amino acids. CDR3: CASSPSLQREALGGYTF. The CDR3 region has the DNA TGTGCCAGCAGCCCGTCCCTGCAAAGGGAGGCCCTGGGAGGCTACACCTTC.

The chain recombines TRBV7-3 with TRBJ2-1; TRBD2 matches 8 bases. V shed 0 bases, J shed 6 bases, and the junction held 4 bases outside the gene matches. This CDR3 has 15 amino acids. Germline CDR1 reads SGHTA; CDR2 reads FQGTGA. Here the CDR3 DNA reads TGTGCCAGCAGCTTAACAACGGGAGGGCTCAATGAGCAGTTCTTC. Its protein is CASSLTTGGLNEQFF.

The rearrangement links TRBV5-1 to TRBJ1-2; TRBD1 aligns across 7 bases. The CDR3 runs 15 residues. With V trimmed by 3 bases and J by 8 bases, 13 bases remained unmatched. Germline CDR1 and CDR2: SGHRS and YFSETQ. DNA of the CDR3: TGCGCCAGCAGCTCACCAGACAGGGCCCCCCAAGGCTACACCTTC. This encodes CASSSPDRAPQGYTF.

This chain joins TRBV29-1 and TRBJ1-4; no definite D call. Deletions cut 4 bases from V and 6 bases from J, with 18 bases between. CDR1 is SQVTM and CDR2 is ANQGSEA in the germline V gene. This CDR3 has 15 residues. CDR3 DNA: TGCAGCGTTGTATCATCTGGGAAGGGAGATGAAAAACTGTTTTTT. Translating gives CSVVSSGKGDEKLFF.

The chain has TRBV2 and TRBJ1-6, with a possible D match to TRBD1 (6 bases). V lost 5 bases and J lost 6, with 8 bases in between. Per germline, CDR1 SNHLY and CDR2 FYNNEI. The CDR3 extends over 13 amino acids. The CDR3 DNA reads TGTGCCAGCAGTCCGGACAGTAATTCACCCCTCCACTTT. As protein: CASSPDSNSPLHF. Complete variable domain (other parts from reference TRBV2 and TRBJ1-6): EPEVTQTPSHQVTQMGQEVILRCVPISNHLYFYWYRQILGQKVEFLVSFYNNEISEKSEIFDDQFSVERPDGSNFTLKIRSTKLEDSAMYFCASSPDSNSPLHFGNGTRLTVT.

The count of this clone is one. The J gene is TRBJ2-2, the V gene TRBV18; 8 bases map to TRBD1. Trimming at V came to 3 bases and at J to 4 bases, leaving 4 bases not matched to a gene. Germline V gene lookup returns CDR1 KGHSH and CDR2 LQKENI. The CDR3 is 15 residues long. The DNA of the CDR3 is TGTGCCAGCTCACCCCAGGGGGCCCGCACCGGGGAGCTGTTTTTT. Protein: CASSPQGARTGELFF. Together with reference TRBV18 and TRBJ2-2, the CDR3 gives the full variable domain: NAGVMQNPRHLVRRRGQEARLRCSPMKGHSHVYWYRQLPEEGLKFMVYLQKENIIDESGMPKERFSAEFPKEGPSILRIQQVVRGDSAAYFCASSPQGARTGELFFGEGSRLTVL.

The J gene is TRBJ2-3, the V gene TRBV4-1; 14 nucleotides match TRBD2. The germline V gene has CDR1 MGHRA and CDR2 YSYEKL. V lost 0 bases to trimming and J lost 2 bases; unmatched junction nucleotides: 4. There are 18 residues in the CDR3. The CDR3 sequence: CASSQDRLAGGPTDTQYF. In nucleotides, the CDR3 is TGCGCCAGCAGCCAAGATCGACTAGCGGGAGGGCCCACAGATACGCAGTATTTT.

This chain uses TRBV7-6 with TRBJ2-7, with 9 bases that match TRBD1. The CDR3 consists of 15 residues. With V trimmed by 2 bases and J by 4 bases, 6 bases remained unmatched. The germline V gene encodes CDR1 SGHVS and CDR2 FNYEAQ. CDR3 amino acids: CASSLRGDRVYEQYF. The CDR3 bases are TGTGCCAGCAGCTTAAGAGGGGACAGGGTGTACGAGCAGTACTTC.

The rearrangement joins TRBV14 to TRBJ2-1; weak D call: TRBD2 (5 bases). The CDR3 consists of 16 residues. Trimming pared 4 bases from V and 7 bases from J, leaving 20 bases between. The germline V gene has CDR1 SGHDN and CDR2 FVKESK. The CDR3 reads CASSPPGVIFINEQFF. CDR3 nucleotides: TGTGCCAGCAGCCCGCCCGGGGTCATCTTCATTAATGAGCAGTTCTTC.

The rearrangement links TRBV6-5 to TRBJ1-5; 7 bases fit TRBD1. J was trimmed by 11 bases and V by 8 bases; bases with no gene match: 12. Germline lookup yields CDR1 MNHEY and CDR2 SVGAGI. This CDR3 is built from 13 residues. CDR3 sequence (DNA): TGTGCCAGCCAGAGGACAGGAGAGACGGCCCAGCATTTT. Encoded protein: CASQRTGETAQHF.

The chain links TRBV28 to TRBJ1-2, with D unclear. Trimming shortened V by 1 base and J by 3 bases, and 6 bases separated the two germline ends. This CDR3 comprises 13 residues. CDR1 is MDHEN and CDR2 is SYDVKM in the germline V gene. CDR3 loop: CASSLLSDYGYTF. The CDR3 DNA follows: TGTGCCAGCAGTTTATTGTCTGACTATGGCTACACCTTC.